One and the same sample provided the 26 T cell receptor beta chains below, sequenced in a study of tumor-infiltrating lymphocytes in oesophageal squamous cell carcinoma. TCRdb reprocessed the PCR reads with MiXCR, giving one entry per CDR3 protein. Of 20,000 to 25,000 distinct CDR3 sequences listed, about 35% are singletons. Sequenced sample: esophageal tumor tissue. The receptors stem from a female donor with esophageal squamous cell carcinoma.

Details on this clonotype: At one end, the junction sequence differs from germline, possibly due to a read error. The gene calls are TRBV12-3 or TRBV12-4 and TRBJ1-5; D is unresolved. The CDR3 runs 10 residues. The CDR3 loop reads CASGHQLQHF. CDR3 in DNA: TGTGCCAGCGGCCATCAGCTCCAGCATTTT.

This clonotype was seen repeatedly, ten times or more. The chain employs TRBV18 and TRBJ2-1; possibly TRBD2 for D (6 bases). This CDR3 has 15 residues. Germline V gene data show CDR1 as KGHSH and CDR2 as LQKENI. Trimming took 6 bases from V and 4 from J, leaving 16 bases between them. The CDR3 bases are TGTGCCAGCTCTAAGGGGCTAGCGTCTTACAATGAGCAGTTCTTC. It yields the protein CASSKGLASYNEQFF.

Here the CDR3 reads CASSKLADKYNEQFF. CDR3 DNA: TGTGCCAGCAGTAAGCTAGCGGACAAATACAATGAGCAGTTCTTC. This chain connects TRBV27 to TRBJ2-1; 7 positions match TRBD2. The CDR3 has 15 residues. Germline V gene data show CDR1 as MNHEY and CDR2 as SMNVEV (reference sequence). Losses at the gene ends were 5 bases for V and 4 bases for J; bases not matched to a gene: 8.

Comments on this clonotype: Germline and junction disagree at one end, which may indicate a read error. The chain recombines TRBV4-1 with TRBJ2-2, with a tentative D call TRBD2 (5 bases). This CDR3 comprises 13 residues. CDR1 is MGHRA, CDR2 YSYEKL, per germline. CDR3 DNA sequence: TGTGCCAGCAGCCCTGGGGAGTGGGGGGAGCTGTTTTTT. It specifies CASSPGEWGELFF.

There are many counts of this clonotype. V and J are TRBV6-6 and TRBJ2-2, with 14 nucleotides matching TRBD2. The V and J ends lost 2 bases and 1 base, in that order; junction bases with no gene match: 3. Germline loops: CDR1 MNHNY, CDR2 SVGAGI (reference sequence). The CDR3 is made up of 18 amino acids. CDR3 DNA: TGTGCCAGCAGTTACCTGGGACTAGCGGGAGTGAACACCGGGGAGCTGTTTTTT. Translated: CASSYLGLAGVNTGELFF.

This clonotype has at least ten counts. This chain connects TRBV6-1 to TRBJ1-2; no firm D call. The CDR3 totals 12 residues. The V gene's germline CDR1 is MNHNS and CDR2 SASEGT. V lost 0 bases and J 8 bases, leaving 7 bases between the germline ends. CDR3 amino acids: CASSEARGGYTF. The CDR3 DNA reads TGTGCCAGCAGTGAAGCGCGAGGGGGCTACACCTTC.

The chain carries TRBV10-3 and TRBJ2-5, with 12 nucleotides matching TRBD2. Near its end, the DNA agrees better with TRBJ2-7, so the J call may be wrong. Per germline, CDR1 ENHRY and CDR2 SYGVKD. The CDR3 spans 14 residues. The CDR3 is CAISPTSGSHEQYF. The DNA for the CDR3 is TGTGCCATCAGTCCGACTAGCGGGAGCCACGAGCAGTACTTC.

Many counts were recorded for this clonotype. The genes are TRBV20-1 and TRBJ2-7, with 8 bases lining up with TRBD2. Trimming at V came to 6 bases and at J to 7 bases, leaving 11 bases not matched to a gene. The CDR3 covers 13 residues. Germline V gene lookup returns CDR1 DFQATT and CDR2 SNEGSKA (reference sequence). The CDR3 nucleotides are TGCAGTGCATCCGGGGGGGAAGTCAATGAGCAGTACTTC. Encoded protein: CSASGGEVNEQYF.

This clonotype has more than one count but fewer than ten. The V and J genes are TRBV7-9 and TRBJ1-2; D ambiguous. This CDR3 contains 13 residues. V lost 1 base to trimming and J lost 4 bases, with 7 bases between them. Germline V CDR1 and CDR2: SEHNR, FQNEAQ (reference sequence). The CDR3 sequence is CASSLGPTYGYTF. For the CDR3, the DNA is TGTGCCAGCAGCTTAGGGCCAACCTATGGCTACACCTTC.

This clonotype was picked up many times. This rearrangement joins TRBV28 to TRBJ1-3; maybe TRBD1 (5 bases). This CDR3 comprises 15 residues. Germline V gene lookup returns CDR1 MDHEN and CDR2 SYDVKM. Deletions cut 2 bases from V and 0 bases from J, with 8 bases between. The CDR3 nucleotides read TGTGCCAGCAGTTTAAGGGGTGACTCTGGAAACACCATATATTTT. Protein: CASSLRGDSGNTIYF.

This clonotype was detected many times. CDR3 sequence: CASSEAKGAYEQYF. CDR3 nucleotide sequence: TGTGCCAGCAGTGAAGCGAAGGGAGCCTACGAGCAGTACTTC. V is TRBV6-1 and J is TRBJ2-7, with D tentatively TRBD2 (5 bases). This CDR3 region has 14 residues. Germline V gene lookup returns CDR1 MNHNS and CDR2 SASEGT. V was pared by 0 bases and J by 2 bases, with 8 bases between.

The gene calls are TRBV29-1 and TRBJ2-6; D not certain. CDR1 and CDR2 (germline): SQVTM, ANQGSEA. Trimming cost V 5 bases and J 0 bases, with 5 bases left between them. The length of the CDR3 is 13 residues. CDR3 nucleotides: TGCAGCGTTTATCTCTCTGGGGCCAACGTCCTGACTTTC. Translating it yields CSVYLSGANVLTF.

Concerning this clonotype: Lacking the conserved final phenylalanine or tryptophan, this CDR3 likely reflects a read error. The limits of the CDR3 on the DNA are not certain, so only TCRdb's listed CDR3 is given. CDR3 in amino acids: CASSLPSGRLNTASSTSGQ. The chain joins TRBV7-3 to TRBJ1-1. The CDR3 length is 19 residues, termini included. The V gene's germline CDR1 is SGHTA and CDR2 FQGTGA.

This clonotype was counted at least ten times. This chain joins TRBV6-1 and TRBJ1-1; tentatively, D is TRBD1 (6 bases). The germline V gene has CDR1 MNHNS and CDR2 SASEGT. Between the trimmed V and J ends, which lost 6 bases and 3 bases, there was a span of 11 bases. The CDR3 totals 13 residues. The CDR3 DNA is TGTGCCAGCAGCACAGGGTGGGACACTGAAGCTTTCTTT. Its protein product is CASSTGWDTEAFF.

This clonotype was observed at least ten times. The junction departs from germline at one end; a sequencing error may be responsible. This chain joins TRBV27 and TRBJ2-1; the D gene is possibly TRBD2 (5 bases). The germline V gene has CDR1 MNHEY and CDR2 SMNVEV (reference sequence). The CDR3 runs to 13 residues. CDR3 in DNA: TGTGCCAGCAGTTTTGAGAGGGCTTCACCCCTCCACTTC. Its translation: CASSFERASPLHF.

This rearrangement joins TRBV28 to TRBJ2-1; 10 bases agree with TRBD2. Matching the DNA end better, TRBJ2-5 makes the J call doubtful. This CDR3 has 15 residues. Germline-derived CDR1 and CDR2 are MDHEN and SYDVKM. CDR3 protein: CASSLGLADQETQYF. For the CDR3, the DNA is TGTGCCAGCAGTTTAGGACTAGCGGACCAAGAGACCCAGTACTTC.

This clonotype was detected once. The junction does not match germline at one end; this may be a read error. J is TRBJ1-4 and V is TRBV5-3; 7 positions match TRBD1. TRBV5-3 is treated as an ORF (open reading frame) with a function not yet certain. The CDR3 is 16 residues long. CDR3 sequence reads: CASSLGSTGWDEKLFF. CDR3 coding DNA: TGTGCCAGCAGCTTGGGTTCGACAGGGTGGGATGAAAAACTGTTTTTT.

The CDR3 DNA sequence: TGTGCCAGCTCGGCCACCGGGGCCAACGTCCTGACTTTC. Residues: CASSATGANVLTF. The chain links TRBV6-1 to TRBJ2-6; D not certain. Germline CDR1 and CDR2: MNHNS and SASEGT. The length of the CDR3 is 13 residues. V dropped 8 bases and J dropped 4 bases, with 9 bases sitting between them.

This clonotype was counted at least ten times. The chain uses TRBV24-1 and TRBJ2-5; TRBD1 matches 8 bases. The J call may be faulty, since TRBJ2-7 better matches the DNA end. This CDR3 region has 16 residues. Germline values: CDR1 KGHDR, CDR2 SFDVKD. The CDR3 loop reads CATHITGGLKFYEQYF. The CDR3 bases are TGTGCCACCCATATAACAGGGGGGCTTAAATTCTACGAGCAGTACTTC.

This clonotype is classed as medium-sized. This chain links TRBV7-8 with TRBJ1-5; no clear D. With 1 base removed from V and 3 bases from J, the gap between germline ends came to 13 bases. Germline-derived CDR1 and CDR2 are SGHVS and FQNEAQ. The CDR3 length is 16 residues. CDR3 amino acids: CASSLGVLLANQPQHF. DNA of the CDR3: TGTGCCAGCAGCTTAGGGGTCCTCCTAGCCAATCAGCCCCAGCATTTT. Full variable domain (outside the CDR3, taken from reference TRBV7-8 and TRBJ1-5): GAGVSQSPRYKVAKRGQDVALRCDPISGHVSLFWYQQALGQGPEFLTYFQNEAQLDKSGLPSDRFFAERPEGSVSTLKIQRTQQEDSAVYLCASSLGVLLANQPQHFGDGTRLSIL.

Comments on this clonotype: This may arise from a read error, as a much more abundant clone is one base away. The V gene is TRBV4-1, the J gene TRBJ1-4, with 7 bases identical to TRBD1. This CDR3 has 15 amino acids. Per the germline V gene, CDR1 is MGHRA and CDR2 is YSYEKL. CDR3 amino acids: CASSLWGQSNAKLFF. Written as DNA, the CDR3 is TGCGCCAGCAGCCTCTGGGGACAGAGTAATGCAAAACTGTTTTTT.

This clonotype was seen repeatedly, ten times or more. The chain joins TRBV14 to TRBJ1-1, with D uncertain. The CDR3 is 13 residues long. The germline V gene has CDR1 SGHDN and CDR2 FVKESK. Trimming cost V 4 bases and J 3 bases, with 9 bases left between them. The CDR3 DNA sequence: TGTGCCAGCAGCCGGCTGAGGGACACTGAAGCTTTCTTT. Amino acid sequence: CASSRLRDTEAFF.

Concerning this clonotype itself: A much larger clone lies one base from this, so it may be a read error. The chain carries TRBV11-2 and TRBJ2-4, with a weak D call TRBD2 (5 bases). CDR1 and CDR2 (germline): SGHAT, FQNNGV. This CDR3 spans 15 amino acids. Trimming took 1 base from V and 13 from J, leaving 20 bases between them. CDR3 coding DNA: TGTGCCAGCAGCTTAGGTCGGGAACGGTCCTACGACCAGTACTTC. Translated: CASSLGRERSYDQYF.

The V gene is TRBV6-6, the J gene TRBJ2-7; TRBD2 matches 9 bases. The J call may not be correct, given that the DNA end is closer to TRBJ2-1. The CDR3 is 17 residues long. Germline CDR1 MNHNY, CDR2 SVGAGI (reference sequence). The CDR3 sequence: CASSRDTGQRGDNEQFF. For the CDR3, the DNA is TGTGCCAGCAGTCGAGACACTGGCCAGCGGGGGGACAATGAGCAGTTCTTC.

This clonotype has more than one count but fewer than ten. V gene TRBV6-1 combines with J gene TRBJ2-7; 8 nucleotides line up with TRBD2. The trim removed 5 bases at V and 9 bases at J, leaving 9 bases unmatched. CDR3 size: 13 residues. Germline V lookup: CDR1 MNHNS, CDR2 SASEGT. The CDR3 DNA follows: TGTGCCAGCAGTTCGACGGGAGGGAGTTCGCAGTACTTC. Its translation is CASSSTGGSSQYF.

There are a few counts of this clonotype. The chain joins TRBV7-8 to TRBJ2-5, with D perhaps TRBD2 (5 bases). CDR1 is SGHVS and CDR2 is FQNEAQ in the germline V gene. V gave up 1 base and J gave up 2 bases, with 8 bases separating them. The CDR3 is 14 residues long. This CDR3 reads CASSLGRGQETQYF. The CDR3 DNA is TGTGCCAGCAGCTTAGGACGGGGTCAAGAGACCCAGTACTTC. The full variable domain, rest sourced from reference TRBV7-8 and TRBJ2-5, is GAGVSQSPRYKVAKRGQDVALRCDPISGHVSLFWYQQALGQGPEFLTYFQNEAQLDKSGLPSDRFFAERPEGSVSTLKIQRTQQEDSAVYLCASSLGRGQETQYFGPGTRLLVL.